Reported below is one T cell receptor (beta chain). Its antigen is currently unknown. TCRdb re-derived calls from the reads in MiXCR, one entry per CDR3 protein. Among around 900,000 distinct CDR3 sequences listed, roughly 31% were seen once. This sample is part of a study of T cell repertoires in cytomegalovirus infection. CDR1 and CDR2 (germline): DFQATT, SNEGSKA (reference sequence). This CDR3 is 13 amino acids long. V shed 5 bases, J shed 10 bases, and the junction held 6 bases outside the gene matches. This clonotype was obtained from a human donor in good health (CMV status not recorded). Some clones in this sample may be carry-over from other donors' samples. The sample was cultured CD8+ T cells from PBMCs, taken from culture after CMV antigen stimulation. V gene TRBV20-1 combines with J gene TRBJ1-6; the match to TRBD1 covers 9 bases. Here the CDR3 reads CSASGTGRSPLHF. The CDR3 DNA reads TGCAGTGCTTCCGGGACAGGGAGGTCACCCCTCCACTTT.